This TCR beta chain was captured in a study of blood T cell repertoires in COVID-19. Whole-study context: COVID-19 samples from acute and convalescent phases originated in the United States, Italy and Spain. PBMCs, B-cell-depleted T cells, or T cells were the source of the cDNA or gDNA that made up the material.

CDR3 length equals 19 residues. J was trimmed by 6 bases and V by 0 bases; bases with no gene match: 13. Per the germline V gene, CDR1 is LNHNV and CDR2 is YYDKDF (reference sequence). Authors' methods: Amplifying reference gene primers gave estimates of nucleated cell counts. Measured with immunoSEQ multiplex PCR; TCRdb has only the in-frame clones, and not every one. That table furnishes V, J and clone size, whereas the DNA furnished D and trimming. The table records some 80,000 clones, around 83% of them present only once. The TCR was taken from a woman of 80 years or more in a cohort sampled during active or convalescent COVID-19. This chain connects TRBV15 to TRBJ1-6, with 8 positions matching TRBD1. Sequenced sample: peripheral blood. This CDR3 reads CATSRDGTGKSPINSPLHF. CDR3 bases: TGTGCCACCAGCAGAGACGGGACAGGAAAGTCTCCAATTAATTCACCCCTCCACTTT. Full variable domain (rest looked up from reference TRBV15 and TRBJ1-6): DAMVIQNPRYQVTQFGKPVTLSCSQTLNHNVMYWYQQKSSQAPKLLFHYYDKDFNNEADTPDNFQSRRPNTSFCFLDIRSPGLGDTAMYLCATSRDGTGKSPINSPLHFGNGTRLTVT.